The subject of this entry is one TCR beta chain. No cognate antigen has been identified for it. No much larger clone is present one base from it, and per-base qualities are unavailable. Library preparation employed PCR. For sequencing, a HiSeq X Ten was employed. High-throughput sequencing was used to characterize TCR repertoires. Using fastp at Q25 and MiXCR, TCRdb reprocessed the public reads and kept productive beta chains. Identical CDR3 proteins give one entry, which carries the most common genes and DNA. Here the sample has over 25,000 distinct CDR3 sequences; approximately 51% occur a single time. The ten largest clones capture 20% to 25% of the sample. This entry belongs to a study of esophageal squamous cell carcinoma under preoperative chemotherapy (dated by TCRdb to between 2017 and 2018). For the wider study: Both tumor-infiltrating lymphocytes and peripheral blood T cells had their TCR repertoires profiled in the study. Repertoires from samples collected before paclitaxel-nedaplatin therapy were compared with repertoires from samples collected after the therapy. The effects of paclitaxel-nedaplatin chemotherapy on T-cell receptor repertoires in patients with esophageal squamous cell carcinoma were assessed. Several patients with primary esophageal squamous cell carcinoma were included in the cohort.

General findings and caveats noted by the study authors: Immediate and substantial changes in clonotype frequency were induced by paclitaxel-nedaplatin therapy, and contraction rather than amplification was more likely to be observed among abundant clones. Only a handful of patients with esophageal squamous cell carcinoma were analyzed, making for a small cohort. Rather than arising solely from local clonal changes, post-treatment tumor-infiltrating lymphocytes appeared to come partly from peripheral T cells that migrated into the tumor. A significant increase in TCR diversity was observed in peripheral T cells after chemotherapy, whereas no such increase was observed in tumor-infiltrating lymphocytes.

The germline V gene provides CDR1 MNHEY and CDR2 SVGAGI. Trimming costs V 2 bases and J 3 bases, and their ends lie 6 bases apart. Reading from cysteine to phenylalanine, the CDR3 counts 13 amino acids. The read is trimmed to its CDR3 DNA, 39 bases read in frame from base 1. The time point label, read with the paper, signifies: after preoperative PTX-NDP chemotherapy. Patients received paclitaxel-nedaplatin as preoperative chemotherapy before surgery. This clonotype was sampled from a human donor with esophageal squamous cell carcinoma. The donor label of this sample is uncertain. This material was acquired from a patient given preoperative chemotherapy. The chain links TRBV6-5 with TRBJ2-3, with the D call tentatively TRBD1 or TRBD2, each fitting 5 bases. The CDR3 sequence is CASSYEGTDTQYF. The DNA is as follows: TGTGCCAGCAGTTACGAGGGGACAGATACGCAGTATTTT.